A single sample gave rise to the 21 T cell receptor beta chains below, sequenced in a study of blood T cells in healthy people across ages. The use of a sample-barcoded 5' primer and a J-beta primer mix characterized a second PCR of about 7 to 12 cycles. Each CDR3 protein is one row after TCRdb ran MiXCR on the 5' RACE reads. In the table there are hundreds of thousands of distinct CDR3 sequences, about 28% of which are singletons. Source material: blood. All receptors derive from a woman of 80 years or more in good health.

The rearrangement joins TRBV5-1 to TRBJ1-1; 12 nucleotides match TRBD1. Unmatched junction bases numbered 14, after V lost 4 bases and J lost 4 bases. The CDR3 totals 18 residues. Per the germline V gene, CDR1 is SGHRS and CDR2 is YFSETQ. CDR3: CASSLLPGQGARGTEAFF. The CDR3 DNA is TGCGCCAGCAGCCTACTACCGGGACAGGGGGCCAGAGGCACTGAAGCTTTCTTT.

This clonotype was recorded many times. This chain uses TRBV27 with TRBJ1-2; a possible D gene is TRBD1 (6 bases). Trimming removed 5 bases from V and 5 bases from J, with 24 bases in between. CDR3 length equals 17 residues. Looked up from germline, CDR1 is MNHEY and CDR2 is SMNVEV (reference sequence). The CDR3 DNA follows: TGTGCCAGCAGTCCCTCACCCTCACAGACAGGATTGTATGGCTACACCTTC. Its translation is CASSPSPSQTGLYGYTF.

V usage is TRBV7-2 and J usage is TRBJ2-3; 7 nucleotides agree with TRBD2. The CDR3 totals 15 residues. With 4 bases clipped from V and 0 bases from J, the junction kept 4 bases outside the gene matches. The germline V gene encodes CDR1 SGHTA and CDR2 FQGNSA. CDR3 region: CASSSSGTSTDTQYF. The CDR3 bases are TGTGCCAGCAGCTCTAGCGGAACTAGCACAGATACGCAGTATTTT.

V usage is TRBV5-1 and J usage is TRBJ1-3; D remains ambiguous. Germline CDR1 and CDR2: SGHRS and YFSETQ. There are 14 residues in the CDR3. V was shortened by 3 bases and J by 2 bases, with 9 bases between the two germline ends. The CDR3 DNA reads TGCGCCAGCAGCTCGACTCACCCTGGAAACACCATATATTTT. Its protein product is CASSSTHPGNTIYF.

This clonotype was seen ten or more times. The genes are TRBV18 and TRBJ1-2, with D hard to call. Trimming took 7 bases from V and 8 from J, leaving 17 bases between them. This CDR3 spans 13 amino acids. CDR1 KGHSH and CDR2 LQKENI come from the germline V gene. CDR3 amino acids: CASFTPLATGYTF. In nucleotides, the CDR3 is TGTGCCAGCTTCACACCACTGGCTACCGGCTACACCTTC.

In this sample, this clonotype turned up many times. The chain recombines TRBV20-1 with TRBJ1-1; TRBD1 aligns across 8 bases. The J segment lost 6 bases and the V segment lost 6 bases, leaving 12 bases of the junction unmatched. This CDR3 is 14 amino acids long. Germline-derived CDR1 and CDR2 are DFQATT and SNEGSKA (reference sequence). CDR3 loop: CSAPTGAGVAEAFF. The CDR3 DNA follows: TGCAGTGCCCCGACAGGGGCTGGGGTCGCTGAAGCTTTCTTT.

This clonotype was picked up many times. The chain is built from TRBV12-3 or TRBV12-4 and TRBJ2-2; the match to TRBD1 covers 8 bases. The junction had 3 bases not matched to a gene; V was cut back by 3 bases and J by 3 bases. The CDR3 contains 15 residues. The CDR3 DNA sequence: TGTGCCAGCAGTTTCAGGGGGCTGGACACCGGGGAGCTGTTTTTT. Encoded protein: CASSFRGLDTGELFF.

CDR3 protein: CASSIDRERDNQPQHF. The CDR3 bases are TGTGCCAGCAGCATAGACAGGGAACGGGACAATCAGCCCCAGCATTTT. The rearrangement joins TRBV7-2 to TRBJ1-5; 7 nucleotides line up with TRBD1. CDR1 and CDR2 (germline): SGHTA, FQGNSA. Trimming removed 5 bases from V and 3 bases from J; junction bases left unmatched: 10. The CDR3 length is 16 residues.

This clonotype was seen ten or more times. V and J are TRBV20-1 and TRBJ1-1; no clear D. The V and J ends lost 8 bases and 1 base respectively, with 17 bases between them. Germline V gene data show CDR1 as DFQATT and CDR2 as SNEGSKA (reference sequence). This CDR3 has 14 residues. Written as DNA, the CDR3 is TGCAGTCCAAAGCCAGAGTTGCCGAACACTGAAGCTTTCTTT. The encoded protein is CSPKPELPNTEAFF.

This clonotype was recorded a few times. Since a much larger clone is just one base distant, this may be a read error. The rearrangement links TRBV5-1 to TRBJ2-1; TRBD1 or TRBD2 may be the D gene (5 bases each). The DNA end is more similar to TRBJ2-7, so the J call may be wrong. There are 13 residues in the CDR3. CDR1 and CDR2 from the germline V gene are SGHRS and YFSETQ. CDR3: CASSGGGSNEQYF. Here the CDR3 DNA reads TGCGCCAGCAGCGGGGGTGGAAGCAATGAGCAGTACTTC.

The V and J genes are TRBV20-1 and TRBJ2-2, with TRBD2 matching 8 bases. Germline V gene lookup returns CDR1 DFQATT and CDR2 SNEGSKA (reference sequence). The CDR3 contains 16 residues. The trim removed 6 bases at V and 4 bases at J, leaving 13 bases unmatched. The CDR3 DNA sequence: TGCAGTGCGCAGAGAGGGAGCGGGGGCCCCACCGGGGAGCTGTTTTTT. Encoded protein: CSAQRGSGGPTGELFF.

This clonotype was seen many times. J is TRBJ2-3 and V is TRBV20-1; D not resolved. CDR3 length: 14 amino acids. Trimming took off 3 bases at V and 0 bases at J, with 10 bases between the two ends. Germline V CDR1 and CDR2: DFQATT, SNEGSKA (reference sequence). CDR3 residues: CSASSSSSTDTQYF. Written as DNA, the CDR3 is TGCAGTGCTAGTTCCAGTTCCAGCACAGATACGCAGTATTTT.

For the CDR3, the DNA is TGCGCCAGCAGCATAGGAACCGGGACAGCCAACTATGGCTACACCTTC. It is translated as CASSIGTGTANYGYTF. This sequence joins TRBV5-1 and TRBJ1-2; TRBD1 matches at 7 bases. The germline V gene encodes CDR1 SGHRS and CDR2 YFSETQ. V gave up 4 bases and J gave up 2 bases; unmatched junction bases: 11. The CDR3 has 16 residues.

This clonotype was counted only a few times. The CDR3 DNA sequence: TGTGCCAGTACAGCTAACGGGCGCATTAACTATGGCTACACCTTC. Translated: CASTANGRINYGYTF. The rearrangement joins TRBV19 to TRBJ1-2, with D unresolved. V lost 7 bases and J 1 base, leaving 16 bases between the germline ends. CDR1 and CDR2 from the germline V gene are LNHDA and SQIVND (reference sequence). The CDR3 has 15 amino acids.

This clonotype was recorded many times. This chain links TRBV7-2 with TRBJ2-7, with D perhaps assigned TRBD1 or TRBD2 (6 bases each). Looked up from germline, CDR1 is SGHTA and CDR2 is FQGNSA. Deletions cut 5 bases from V and 0 bases from J, with 20 bases between. The CDR3 spans 17 residues. Here the CDR3 DNA reads TGTGCCAGCAGCCCATCCCAATTGTGGGGGGCCTCCTACGAGCAGTACTTC. It translates to CASSPSQLWGASYEQYF.

The V gene is TRBV7-9, the J gene TRBJ2-3; weak D call: TRBD2 (5 bases). The CDR3 has 12 amino acids. Germline assignment: CDR1 SEHNR and CDR2 FQNEAQ (reference sequence). Trimming shortened V by 5 bases and J by 6 bases, and 9 bases separated the two germline ends. CDR3 DNA: TGTGCCAGCAGCCGTTGGGAGGATACGCAGTATTTT. This codes for CASSRWEDTQYF.

This clonotype was seen only once. The genes are TRBV7-2 and TRBJ1-2; 8 bases match TRBD1. V was clipped by 5 bases and J by 6 bases; unmatched bases: 17. From germline, CDR1 is SGHTA and CDR2 FQGNSA. This CDR3 is 17 amino acids long. The CDR3 DNA reads as TGTGCCAGCAGCCCCACAGGACAGGGCCTAGGATATGATGGCTACACCTTC. Translated: CASSPTGQGLGYDGYTF.

There are many counts of this clonotype. The CDR3 is CAISEGLATSTDTQYF. CDR3 coding DNA: TGTGCCATCAGTGAGGGACTAGCGACTAGCACAGATACGCAGTATTTT. The genes are TRBV10-3 and TRBJ2-3; 9 nucleotides line up with TRBD2. The CDR3 runs to 16 residues. CDR1 is ENHRY and CDR2 is SYGVKD in the germline V gene. After removal of 2 bases from V and 0 bases from J, the junction contained 3 bases not matched to a gene.

The rearrangement links TRBV6-1 to TRBJ1-5, with no clear D. The ends were cut back, 2 bases at V and 3 bases at J, with 8 bases in the middle. The CDR3 has 14 amino acids. The germline gives CDR1 MNHNS, CDR2 SASEGT. CDR3 sequence (DNA): TGTGCCAGCAGTGAAAGTGGACCCAATCAGCCCCAGCATTTT. Protein sequence: CASSESGPNQPQHF.

The chain has TRBV6-1 and TRBJ1-3; D perhaps matches TRBD1 (6 bases). This CDR3 has 18 residues. V lost 6 bases to trimming and J lost 0 bases, with 21 bases between them. Germline CDR1 and CDR2: MNHNS and SASEGT. The CDR3 sequence is CASSITGTGIYSGNTIYF. In DNA form, the CDR3 reads TGTGCCAGCAGCATAACGGGAACAGGGATTTACTCTGGAAACACCATATATTTT.

As for this clonotype: Being one base from a much bigger clone, this may be a read error. The chain recombines TRBV5-1 with TRBJ1-4; D is unclear. The CDR3 consists of 14 residues. Germline lookup yields CDR1 SGHRS and CDR2 YFSETQ. In DNA form, the CDR3 reads TGCGCCAGCAGCCGTAGTGCAACTAATGAAAGACTGTTTTTT. Translated, it gives CASSRSATNERLFF.